This TCR beta chain is from a study of shared clonotypes between healthy human individuals. At the level of the study: The cohort comprised a couple of women and a few men. Their ages spanned 18 to 49 years.

The protocol was immunoSEQ multiplex PCR, while the TCRdb copy is restricted to in-frame clones and leaves out a portion. The sample lists roughly 2 million clones, about 95% occurring once. Only one count was recorded for this clone. As yet, its antigen is unknown. Study-wide findings and caveats: Among donors, the sharing of clonotypes was expected to be influenced by sequencing depth.

CD45RO-negative cells were positively selected for CCR7, leaving out terminally differentiated effector memory CD45RA+ cells. The source material was naive CD8+ T cells sorted from blood. The receptor was isolated from a man in his late teens or twenties in good health.

The CDR3: CASSLPTAGESTDTQYF. DNA of the CDR3: TGCGCCAGCAGCTTGCCCACAGCGGGAGAAAGCACAGATACGCAGTATTTT. The gene calls are TRBV5-1 and TRBJ2-3; TRBD2 agrees at 8 bases. Trimming removed 1 base from V and 0 bases from J; junction bases left unmatched: 7. In germline, CDR1 is SGHRS, CDR2 YFSETQ. This CDR3 is built from 17 residues.